The clone carrying this T cell receptor beta chain occurred many times. Its target is not known. The CDR3 consists of 15 residues. With 5 bases clipped from V and 7 bases from J, the junction kept 6 bases outside the gene matches. The entry originates in a study of regulatory T cells in long-lasting Graves disease. Whole-study results and caveats: It was in persistent disease that TRBV28, TRBJ1-2 and TRBJ2-5 were favored.

Building of the TCR beta libraries involved iRepertoire HTBI primers and Arm-PCR of CDR3 regions. TCRdb analysed the multiplex PCR reads with MiXCR anew, one entry per CDR3 protein. This sample yields 420,000 or so distinct CDR3 sequences, of which about 25% are seen a single time; roughly 30% belongs to the top ten. Time point indicated: persistent/refractory GD, antithyroid drugs over 5 years with positive TRAb. The TCR library was prepared using RNA isolated from PBMCs. This clonotype originated in a female donor with Graves disease. The chain uses TRBV12-3 or TRBV12-4 and TRBJ1-4; TRBD1 agrees at 11 bases. The sample here was peripheral blood mononuclear cells (PBMCs), taken when the disease was refractory, from a patient treated with antithyroid drugs. CDR3 sequence (DNA): TGTGCCAGCAGTACCAGGGACAGGGGGTTTGAAAAACTGTTTTTT. Protein product: CASSTRDRGFEKLFF.